This T cell receptor (beta chain) derives from a study of T cell responses to AZD1222 COVID-19 vaccine. Germline CDR1 is SGHAT and CDR2 is FQNNGV. Unmatched junction bases numbered 0, after V lost 0 bases and J lost 1 base. The CDR3 consists of 15 residues. This clone was seen only once. Measured with immunoSEQ multiplex PCR; TCRdb has only the in-frame clones, and not every one. This sample has roughly 80,000 clones, with about 93% found just once. The sequence came from an adult in good health. This chain links TRBV11-2 with TRBJ2-3; 8 bases agree with TRBD2. The sequenced sample was peripheral blood, obtained on day 0 of MenACWY control vaccination. CDR3: CASSLDGRGTDTQYF. In DNA, the CDR3 is TGTGCCAGCAGCTTAGACGGGAGGGGCACAGATACGCAGTATTTT.